This TCR beta chain appears in the sequencing data of a study of cytomegalovirus exposure and HLA in healthy donors. Study-level results: TCR beta chain V- and J-gene trimming was linked, in a later analysis, to a missense variant in DCLRE1C. Later on, analysis showed that most CMV-associated TCR beta chains appeared to be HLA-restricted. Analyses of presence/absence relied on an assumption of roughly uniform sequencing depth across donors.

PCR used 60 Vbeta primers and 13 Jbeta primers. Using immunoSEQ multiplex PCR, the repertoire was profiled, and TCRdb retains in-frame clones only, with some absent. The table has 150,000 to 200,000 clones, just under 80% seen once; the top ten hold 13%. Regarding this clone: Its antigen is still unknown.

Sequencing was done on a sample of PBMCs. The clonotype was recovered from a woman aged 45-65 years in good health and CMV-seropositive.

The DNA of the CDR3 is TGCGCCTGCTCCCCGGACTTAACATCCTACAATGAGCAGTTCTTC. Translating gives CACSPDLTSYNEQFF. The chain uses TRBV5-1 and TRBJ2-1; tentatively, D is TRBD2 (5 bases). CDR3 length: 15 amino acids. Trimming cost V 10 bases and J 1 base, with 18 bases left between them. Germline V CDR1 and CDR2: SGHRS, YFSETQ.